This T cell receptor (beta chain) is from a study of blood T cell repertoires in COVID-19 (dated by TCRdb to about 2020). For the study in its entirety: Samples covering the acute and convalescent phases of COVID-19 were provided by collaborators in the United States, Italy and Spain. The prospective study material was composed of cDNA or gDNA derived from T cells, B-cell-depleted T cells, or PBMCs. Subjects who had been exposed to COVID-19, were actively infected with it, or had recovered from it provided the deeply sampled blood TCRbeta repertoires that made up the dataset. The repertoires were made available in a free public database intended to serve as a resource for research on the immune response to SARS-CoV-2. Samples came from the ongoing ImmuneRACE study (first 160 participants) plus 1,254 subjects from 6 global collaborators. A de-identified subject ID, COVID-19 status, age in years and sex were almost always included in the sample metadata. HLA class I and class II types, where available, came from metadata supplied by the sample provider rather than from assay-based typing.

Turning to this clone: Its antigen has not been determined. This may arise from a read error, as a much more abundant clone is one base away.

Collaborating institutions collected whole blood in K2EDTA tubes following their own protocols. For TCRbeta analysis, collaborators shipped samples in one of three forms: frozen whole blood, isolated PBMCs, or DNA extracted from either of those sample types. The immunoSEQ Assay, a bias-controlled multiplex PCR, was used to amplify TCRbeta CDR3 regions from genomic DNA. On the authors' methods: The number of nucleated cells in each sample was estimated from the amplification of reference gene primers within the assay. To quantify the absolute abundance of each unique TCRbeta CDR3 rearrangement, sequence reads were collapsed and filtered. Productive Simpson clonality was computed per sample as the square root of Simpson's diversity index over productive rearrangements. TCRdb took over this immuneACCESS table, retaining in-frame rearrangements with V and J assigned. Such tables are incomplete; in checked studies, under half of the missing clones stem from an unresolved V gene, and the remainder is unexplained. The DNA gave D and trimming, while V, J and clone size come from that table. The sample table holds roughly 200,000 clones, of which roughly 90% were seen once. The ten most abundant clones make up about 1.7% of the sample.

What the study reported, not specific to this receptor: The quantity of clinical and demographic metadata differed by source and by participant and was supplied without curation.

Sequencing used peripheral blood. This receptor was identified in a man in his late teens or twenties with active or convalescent COVID-19.

The DNA reads as follows: TGTGCCAGCAGTTTTGACAATTCCTGTGGCTACACCTTC. Its protein product is CASSFDNSCGYTF. The chain uses TRBV12-3 or TRBV12-4 and TRBJ1-2; a confident D gene designation cannot be given. The cysteine opens and the phenylalanine closes a CDR3 of 13 amino acids. Only CDR3 DNA is held: 39 bases, read in frame from base 1. Between the V and J ends, shortened by 3 bases and 7 bases respectively, the junction contains 12 bases.